These 32 T cell receptor beta chains originate from one sample sequenced in a study of CD8 T cells in Susac syndrome. Random hexamers were used to reverse transcribe the RNA input (about 0.5 to 1 ug). TCRdb reanalysed the immunoSEQ multiplex PCR reads using MiXCR and keeps one entry per CDR3 protein. The sample shows about 120,000 distinct CDR3 sequences, 85% to 95% of them seen only once. The sample consisted of CD4+ T cells from PBMCs. These TCRs come from a human donor in good health.

The chain links TRBV7-3 to TRBJ2-3; TRBD2 might be the D (5 bases). CDR1 and CDR2 from the germline V gene are SGHTA and FQGTGA. This CDR3 is built from 13 residues. With 2 bases removed from V and 6 bases from J, the gap between germline ends came to 9 bases. In DNA form, the CDR3 reads TGTGCCAGCAGCTTAGACCGCGGGGATACGCAGTATTTT. Encoded protein: CASSLDRGDTQYF. The whole variable domain, remainder taken from reference TRBV7-3 and TRBJ2-3, is GAGVSQTPSNKVTEKGKYVELRCDPISGHTALYWYRQSLGQGPEFLIYFQGTGAADDSGLPNDRFFAVRPEGSVSTLKIQRTERGDSAVYLCASSLDRGDTQYFGPGTRLTVL.

V usage is TRBV4-1 and J usage is TRBJ1-1; D call uncertain. Trimming stripped 2 bases from V and 6 bases from J, with 13 bases between. Germline V gene data show CDR1 as MGHRA and CDR2 as YSYEKL. CDR3 length: 14 residues. Here the CDR3 reads CASSQREGSPEAFF. The CDR3 bases are TGCGCCAGCAGCCAACGTGAGGGATCCCCTGAAGCTTTCTTT.

The chain recombines TRBV2 with TRBJ2-1; D unclear. Germline values: CDR1 SNHLY, CDR2 FYNNEI. The CDR3 runs 14 residues. The germline V and J ends were trimmed by 3 bases and 3 bases, with 9 bases remaining between them. The CDR3 spells CASSDSAGYNEQFF. CDR3 in DNA: TGTGCCAGCAGTGATTCGGCCGGCTACAATGAGCAGTTCTTC.

This chain links TRBV7-2 with TRBJ2-1; 8 positions agree with TRBD1. Germline assignment: CDR1 SGHTA and CDR2 FQGNSA. The V segment lost 7 bases and the J segment 1 base; nucleotides outside the gene matches: 6. This CDR3 spans 15 amino acids. DNA of the CDR3: TGTGCCAGCATTCCAGGGGGCATTTCCTACAATGAGCAGTTCTTC. It yields the protein CASIPGGISYNEQFF.

This clonotype appeared a single time. This rearrangement joins TRBV19 to TRBJ2-6; D ambiguous. With 2 bases removed from V and 2 bases from J, the gap between germline ends came to 13 bases. The V gene's germline CDR1 is LNHDA and CDR2 SQIVND (reference sequence). The CDR3 covers 17 residues. CDR3 DNA sequence: TGTGCCAGTAGTATACAGGCCCTGTTTGCTGGGGCCAACGTCCTGACTTTC. The encoded protein is CASSIQALFAGANVLTF.

This chain links TRBV2 with TRBJ1-3, with D perhaps matching TRBD1 (5 bases). The CDR3 covers 15 residues. Between the trimmed V and J ends, which lost 5 bases and 3 bases, there was a span of 14 bases. Germline V CDR1 and CDR2: SNHLY, FYNNEI. The CDR3 region is CASSSYDRGGNTIYF. The CDR3 DNA reads TGTGCCAGCAGTTCTTACGACAGAGGTGGAAACACCATATATTTT.

The chain recombines TRBV19 with TRBJ1-1; D unresolved. Germline assignment: CDR1 LNHDA and CDR2 SQIVND (reference sequence). The CDR3 has 15 amino acids. The germline V and J ends were trimmed by 3 bases and 0 bases, with 11 bases remaining between them. Written as DNA, the CDR3 is TGTGCCAGTAGTATTGGTGGACCCCTGAACACTGAAGCTTTCTTT. Translated, it gives CASSIGGPLNTEAFF.

The CDR3, as DNA: TGTGCCACTGAGGGACAGGGAGGCTATGGCTACACCTTC. This codes for CATEGQGGYGYTF. The chain is built from TRBV10-3 and TRBJ1-2, with TRBD1 matching over 9 bases. Germline values: CDR1 ENHRY, CDR2 SYGVKD. Trimming removed 10 bases from V and 4 bases from J; junction bases left unmatched: 7. The CDR3 sequence is 13 residues long.

The table lists this clonotype with a count of one. The chain carries TRBV11-2 and TRBJ1-2, with 8 bases identical to TRBD1. The CDR3 is made up of 15 amino acids. The germline V gene encodes CDR1 SGHAT and CDR2 FQNNGV. Unmatched junction bases numbered 9, after V lost 5 bases and J lost 4 bases. CDR3 nucleotides: TGTGCCAGCAGCCTTCCGGGACAGGAAGGCTATGGCTACACCTTC. This codes for CASSLPGQEGYGYTF. Filled out from reference TRBV11-2 and TRBJ1-2, the complete variable domain reads EAGVAQSPRYKIIEKRQSVAFWCNPISGHATLYWYQQILGQGPKLLIQFQNNGVVDDSQLPKDRFSAERLKGVDSTLKIQPAKLEDSAVYLCASSLPGQEGYGYTFGSGTRLTVV.

The chain combines TRBV3-1 with TRBJ2-7; TRBD2 is a possible D gene (7 bases). Looked up from germline, CDR1 is LGHDT and CDR2 is YNNKEL (reference sequence). Trimming took 1 base from V and 2 from J, leaving 15 bases between them. The CDR3 has 16 residues. In nucleotides, the CDR3 is TGTGCCAGCAGCCAAGGAGGGGAGGGGGTCCCCTACGAGCAGTACTTC. Protein sequence: CASSQGGEGVPYEQYF.

The chain carries TRBV9 and TRBJ2-7, with 10 bases matching TRBD2. CDR1 and CDR2 from the germline V gene are SGDLS and YYNGEE. The junction had 7 bases not matched to a gene; V was cut back by 0 bases and J by 10 bases. The CDR3 length is 14 residues. In DNA form, the CDR3 reads TGTGCCAGCAGCGTAGAGCCAACTAGCGGGGCCCAGTACTTC. This gives the protein CASSVEPTSGAQYF.

This chain uses TRBV20-1 with TRBJ1-1; possible D gene TRBD1, 6 bases. The V end was cut by 4 bases, the J end by 4 bases, with 7 bases between. CDR3 length: 11 amino acids. Germline CDR1 reads DFQATT; CDR2 reads SNEGSKA (reference sequence). CDR3: CSAKGGTEAFF. The CDR3 nucleotides read TGCAGTGCTAAAGGGGGCACTGAAGCTTTCTTT.

This clonotype was counted once. The V and J genes are TRBV4-2 and TRBJ2-7, with unresolved D. Trimming stripped 1 base from V and 4 bases from J, with 11 bases between. Germline assignment: CDR1 LGHNA and CDR2 YNFKEQ. The CDR3 contains 14 residues. The CDR3 DNA follows: TGTGCCAGCAGCCAAGCGGCAGAAGGTTACGAGCAGTACTTC. Its protein is CASSQAAEGYEQYF.

The chain uses TRBV7-2 and TRBJ1-5; D remains ambiguous. This CDR3 contains 15 residues. V was shortened by 2 bases and J by 4 bases, with 12 bases between the two germline ends. CDR1 is SGHTA and CDR2 is FQGNSA in the germline V gene. In DNA, the CDR3 is TGTGCCAGCAGCTTAAACGTGGGGAATAATCAGCCCCAGCATTTT. It encodes CASSLNVGNNQPQHF. The full variable domain, completed using reference TRBV7-2 and TRBJ1-5, is GAGVSQSPSNKVTEKGKDVELRCDPISGHTALYWYRQSLGQGLEFLIYFQGNSAPDKSGLPSDRFSAERTGGSVSTLTIQRTQQEDSAVYLCASSLNVGNNQPQHFGDGTRLSIL.

The J gene is TRBJ1-5, the V gene TRBV7-9; D is undetermined. The CDR3 consists of 14 residues. Deletions cut 5 bases from V and 4 bases from J, with 12 bases between. Germline CDR1 SEHNR, CDR2 FQNEAQ (reference sequence). The CDR3 loop is CASSPQVSNQPQHF. DNA of the CDR3: TGTGCCAGCAGCCCCCAGGTCTCGAATCAGCCCCAGCATTTT.

This clonotype showed up just a few times. The rearrangement uses TRBV7-2 and TRBJ1-4, with D unresolved. In germline, CDR1 is SGHTA, CDR2 FQGNSA. This CDR3 is 14 amino acids long. Trimming left V 3 bases short and J 0 bases short, with 5 bases between. CDR3 coding DNA: TGTGCCAGCAGCTTGAGAGCAACTAATGAAAAACTGTTTTTT. Encoded protein: CASSLRATNEKLFF.

The CDR3 region is CATSRATGMGMYGYTF. The CDR3 DNA reads TGTGCCACCAGCAGGGCCACAGGGATGGGGATGTATGGCTACACCTTC. The rearrangement uses TRBV15 and TRBJ1-2, with a possible D match to TRBD1 (6 bases). The CDR3 is 16 residues long. The V end was cut by 3 bases, the J end by 5 bases, with 19 bases between. Germline V gene sequence: CDR1 LNHNV, CDR2 YYDKDF (reference sequence).

The chain recombines TRBV4-1 with TRBJ2-1; TRBD2 is a possible D gene (5 bases). Germline values: CDR1 MGHRA, CDR2 YSYEKL. The CDR3 has 14 residues. V was trimmed by 2 bases and J by 6 bases, leaving 11 bases between them. The CDR3 region is CASSQFAGGNEQFF. The CDR3 region has the DNA TGCGCCAGCAGCCAATTTGCGGGTGGCAATGAGCAGTTCTTC.

The table lists this clonotype with a few counts. J is TRBJ2-5 and V is TRBV7-9; a possible D gene is TRBD1 (6 bases). Germline V CDR1 and CDR2: SEHNR, FQNEAQ (reference sequence). This CDR3 has 13 amino acids. V shed 5 bases and J shed 5 bases, with 12 bases lying between them. This CDR3 is CASSEQGYETQYF. CDR3 in DNA: TGTGCCAGCAGCGAACAGGGATACGAGACCCAGTACTTC.

The genes are TRBV12-3 or TRBV12-4 and TRBJ2-5; 7 bases match TRBD1. After removal of 4 bases from V and 5 bases from J, the junction contained 10 bases not matched to a gene. The length of the CDR3 is 15 residues. Here the CDR3 DNA reads TGTGCCAGCAGTTCAACGACAGGGTACACCGAGACCCAGTACTTC. Protein: CASSSTTGYTETQYF.

V gene TRBV5-1 combines with J gene TRBJ2-7; no clear D gene. Trimming removed 5 bases at V and 3 bases at J, with 12 bases between. The CDR3 is 13 residues long. Germline CDR1 is SGHRS and CDR2 is YFSETQ. The CDR3 region has the DNA TGCGCCAGCAGTTCGGCAGGTTTCTACGAGCAGTACTTC. Translation gives CASSSAGFYEQYF.

The V gene is TRBV30, the J gene TRBJ1-1; 7 positions agree with TRBD1. Germline CDR1 GTSNPN, CDR2 SVGIG (reference sequence). The J segment lost 9 bases and the V segment lost 5 bases, leaving 9 bases of the junction unmatched. The CDR3 has 12 amino acids. CDR3 coding DNA: TGTGCCTGGGGAGACAGGGATGGAAAAGCTTTCTTT. Translating it yields CAWGDRDGKAFF.

This chain connects TRBV5-5 to TRBJ2-2; D gene unclear. The germline gives CDR1 SGHKS, CDR2 YYEKEE (reference sequence). The CDR3 has 14 amino acids. Between the trimmed V and J ends, which lost 2 bases and 1 base, there was a span of 6 bases. Here the CDR3 reads CASSLWGNTGELFF. The CDR3 DNA follows: TGTGCCAGCAGCTTATGGGGGAACACCGGGGAGCTGTTTTTT.

This rearrangement joins TRBV7-9 to TRBJ2-3, with TRBD1 matching 7 bases. Unmatched junction bases numbered 6, after V lost 5 bases and J lost 4 bases. Per the germline V gene, CDR1 is SEHNR and CDR2 is FQNEAQ (reference sequence). This CDR3 is 14 amino acids long. The CDR3 DNA follows: TGTGCCAGCAGCCGGAACCAGGGGGCAGATACGCAGTATTTT. It translates to CASSRNQGADTQYF.

CDR3 loop: CASSERPDTQYF. The CDR3 bases are TGTGCCAGCAGTGAAAGACCAGATACGCAGTATTTT. The chain recombines TRBV2 with TRBJ2-3; unclear D gene. The CDR3 contains 12 residues. Germline lookup yields CDR1 SNHLY and CDR2 FYNNEI. Trimming pared 2 bases from V and 4 bases from J, leaving 4 bases between.

This chain joins TRBV27 and TRBJ1-1, with TRBD1 matching over 7 bases. The J segment lost 1 base and the V segment lost 3 bases, leaving 2 bases of the junction unmatched. In germline, CDR1 is MNHEY, CDR2 SMNVEV (reference sequence). CDR3 length equals 14 residues. CDR3 protein: CASSFTGENTEAFF. CDR3 DNA sequence: TGTGCCAGCAGTTTTACAGGGGAGAACACTGAAGCTTTCTTT.

The chain links TRBV24-1 to TRBJ1-5; TRBD1 matches at 12 bases. V was pared by 3 bases and J by 3 bases, with 11 bases of the junction left unmatched. The CDR3 covers 19 residues. Germline assignment: CDR1 KGHDR and CDR2 SFDVKD. The CDR3 region has the DNA TGTGCCACCAGTGATCTGGGGCTCCGGGACAGGGGGCTCAATCAGCCCCAGCATTTT. Amino acid sequence: CATSDLGLRDRGLNQPQHF.

The gene calls are TRBV30 and TRBJ1-4; 7 bases match TRBD1. The junction had 8 bases not matched to a gene; V was cut back by 8 bases and J by 5 bases. In germline, CDR1 is GTSNPN, CDR2 SVGIG (reference sequence). The length of the CDR3 is 13 residues. This chain's CDR3 is CAVVGRGNEKLFF. Written as DNA, the CDR3 is TGTGCCGTCGTCGGCAGGGGGAATGAAAAACTGTTTTTT.

The chain combines TRBV4-3 with TRBJ2-7; 10 nucleotides align to TRBD2. With V trimmed by 2 bases and J by 0 bases, 10 bases remained unmatched. This CDR3 spans 18 amino acids. Germline assignment: CDR1 LGHNA and CDR2 YSLEER. CDR3 in DNA: TGCGCCAGCAGCCAACAGACACTTAGCGGGGGGAGCTCCTACGAGCAGTACTTC. It specifies CASSQQTLSGGSSYEQYF.

This sequence joins TRBV20-1 and TRBJ2-4; 8 nucleotides agree with TRBD2. V dropped 5 bases and J dropped 4; count of bases not matched to a gene: 4. The CDR3 contains 13 residues. Germline lookup yields CDR1 DFQATT and CDR2 SNEGSKA (reference sequence). CDR3 amino acids: CSAGGGPKNIQYF. The CDR3 DNA is TGCAGTGCTGGCGGGGGGCCGAAAAACATTCAGTACTTC.

This chain uses TRBV4-3 with TRBJ2-2; D unclear. Germline CDR1 LGHNA, CDR2 YSLEER. The V and J ends lost 0 bases and 0 bases respectively, with 11 bases between them. The CDR3 is 17 amino acids. In nucleotides, the CDR3 is TGCGCCAGCAGCCAAGATCCCGGTATGACGAACACCGGGGAGCTGTTTTTT. This codes for CASSQDPGMTNTGELFF.

This clonotype has just one count. The chain recombines TRBV5-6 with TRBJ2-2; 9 positions agree with TRBD1. CDR1 is SGHDT, CDR2 YYEEEE, per germline. The J segment lost 7 bases and the V segment lost 3 bases, leaving 4 bases of the junction unmatched. The CDR3 has 14 amino acids. For the CDR3, the DNA is TGTGCCAGCAGCTGGGGACAGGGTCACGGGGAGCTGTTTTTT. As protein: CASSWGQGHGELFF.